The 4 T cell receptor beta chains below all came from one sample that was sequenced in a study of cytomegalovirus exposure and HLA in healthy donors. The primer mix had 60 Vbeta and 13 Jbeta primers. Libraries were prepared by immunoSEQ multiplex PCR; TCRdb keeps only in-frame clonotypes and omits some of them. Of about 100,000 clones detected, about four fifths appear once; the ten largest clones hold around 4%. What was sequenced was PBMCs. These receptors were taken from a female donor in good health and CMV-seropositive.

V and J are TRBV30 and TRBJ1-2, with 8 bases matching TRBD1. Trimming at V came to 3 bases and at J to 6 bases, leaving 6 bases not matched to a gene. Germline values: CDR1 GTSNPN, CDR2 SVGIG (reference sequence). CDR3 size: 13 residues. CDR3 amino acids: CAWSDRGADGYTF. The CDR3 DNA reads TGTGCCTGGAGCGACAGGGGTGCGGATGGCTACACCTTC.

The CDR3 bases are TGTGCCAGCCTCCAGGGGGTGGCAGATACGCAGTATTTT. This translates into CASLQGVADTQYF. The rearrangement uses TRBV5-5 and TRBJ2-3; 7 nucleotides align to TRBD1. J was trimmed by 4 bases and V by 7 bases; bases with no gene match: 6. The CDR3 has 13 amino acids. Germline values: CDR1 SGHKS, CDR2 YYEKEE (reference sequence).

V and J are TRBV2 and TRBJ2-7, with TRBD1 matching over 8 bases. The CDR3 sequence is 15 residues long. CDR1 SNHLY and CDR2 FYNNEI come from the germline V gene. The J segment lost 2 bases and the V segment lost 6 bases, leaving 9 bases of the junction unmatched. The CDR3 loop is CASRGDRGKTYEQYF. The DNA of the CDR3 is TGTGCCAGCAGGGGCGACAGGGGAAAAACCTACGAGCAGTACTTC.

The chain couples TRBV30 to TRBJ1-5; no clear D. Trimming left V 2 bases short and J 6 bases short, with 14 bases between. This CDR3 has 14 residues. Germline values: CDR1 GTSNPN, CDR2 SVGIG (reference sequence). In DNA form, the CDR3 reads TGTGCCTGGAGTCTTACATTAGGAGGTCAGCCCCAGCATTTT. Its translation is CAWSLTLGGQPQHF.